A single sample gave rise to the 9 T cell receptor beta chains below, sequenced in a study of technical replicates of blood from several donors. TCRdb keeps only in-frame clones here, not all; method: immunoSEQ multiplex PCR. The sample carries 70,000 to 80,000 clones, approximately 96% recorded once. The sequenced material came from T cells isolated from PBMCs. Receptor source: a human donor in good health.

V is TRBV6-6 and J is TRBJ2-3; the D gene is possibly TRBD2 (6 bases). CDR1 is MNHNY and CDR2 is SVGAGI in the germline V gene (reference sequence). The CDR3 has 15 residues. V was shortened by 5 bases and J by 0 bases, with 12 bases between the two germline ends. DNA for the CDR3: TGTGCCAGCAGTCACCTAAGCGGGAGCACAGATACGCAGTATTTT. Its protein product is CASSHLSGSTDTQYF.

This chain connects TRBV7-8 to TRBJ2-7; 8 bases map to TRBD1. The V and J ends lost 5 bases and 7 bases, in that order; junction bases with no gene match: 16. The CDR3 runs 16 residues. Germline V gene lookup returns CDR1 SGHVS and CDR2 FQNEAQ. The chain's CDR3 is CASSPRVGQGVGEQYF. In nucleotides, the CDR3 is TGTGCCAGCAGCCCGCGGGTAGGACAGGGTGTTGGGGAGCAGTACTTC.

The rearrangement uses TRBV5-1 and TRBJ1-1; D is possibly TRBD1 (5 bases). This CDR3 comprises 17 residues. Trimming took 1 base from V and 4 from J, leaving 20 bases between them. The germline V gene has CDR1 SGHRS and CDR2 YFSETQ. The CDR3 spells CASSLWGGGGSFTEAFF. In nucleotides, the CDR3 is TGCGCCAGCAGCTTGTGGGGAGGCGGGGGGAGCTTCACTGAAGCTTTCTTT. The whole variable domain, remainder taken from reference TRBV5-1 and TRBJ1-1, is KAGVTQTPRYLIKTRGQQVTLSCSPISGHRSVSWYQQTPGQGLQFLFEYFSETQRNKGNFPGRFSGRQFSNSRSEMNVSTLELGDSALYLCASSLWGGGGSFTEAFFGQGTRLTVV.

In this sample, this clone turned up once. V usage is TRBV11-3 and J usage is TRBJ1-1, with D possibly matching TRBD1 (5 bases). The V and J ends lost 4 bases and 11 bases respectively, with 17 bases between them. Germline lookup yields CDR1 SGHNT and CDR2 YENEEA. The CDR3 has 13 amino acids. CDR3 protein: CASSSRDSPGAFF. In nucleotides, the CDR3 is TGTGCCAGCAGCTCCAGGGACTCACCAGGGGCTTTCTTT. Using reference TRBV11-3 and TRBJ1-1 for the parts outside the CDR3, the full variable domain is EAGVVQSPRYKIIEKKQPVAFWCNPISGHNTLYWYLQNLGQGPELLIRYENEEAVDDSQLPKDRFSAERLKGVDSTLKIQPAELGDSAVYLCASSSRDSPGAFFGQGTRLTVV.

The genes are TRBV6-6 and TRBJ1-1; D ambiguous. Germline assignment: CDR1 MNHNY and CDR2 SVGAGI (reference sequence). V was cut by 7 bases and J by 11 bases, with 14 bases left in between. The CDR3 sequence is 11 residues long. The CDR3 loop is CASTPGSGAFF. CDR3 DNA: TGTGCCAGCACTCCCGGTTCGGGGGCTTTCTTT.

The chain has TRBV21-1 and TRBJ2-3; the table's TRBD1 call for D was not verified on the DNA. TRBV21-1 is a listed pseudogene. CDR3 size: 16 residues. This CDR3 is CASSIPGTGSTDTQYF. In nucleotides, the CDR3 is TGTGCCAGCAGCATCCCCGGGACAGGGAGCACAGATACGCAGTATTTT.

The rearrangement links TRBV5-1 to TRBJ2-7, with 9 bases identical to TRBD2. This CDR3 region has 15 residues. After removal of 0 bases from V and 2 bases from J, the junction contained 3 bases not matched to a gene. Germline CDR1 SGHRS, CDR2 YFSETQ. CDR3 sequence reads: CASSLGAGGPYEQYF. The CDR3 DNA is TGCGCCAGCAGCTTGGGGGCGGGAGGGCCCTACGAGCAGTACTTC.

The chain links TRBV6-5 to TRBJ1-1; D possibly corresponds to TRBD1 (6 bases). Germline-derived CDR1 and CDR2 are MNHEY and SVGAGI. This CDR3 region has 14 residues. Trimming removed 8 bases from V and 1 base from J, with 14 bases in between. The DNA of the CDR3 is TGTGCCAGCTGGATAGGGACATCGAACACTGAAGCTTTCTTT. It is translated as CASWIGTSNTEAFF.

The chain uses TRBV4-1 and TRBJ2-7; 7 bases are shared with TRBD1. This CDR3 has 15 residues. The germline V gene has CDR1 MGHRA and CDR2 YSYEKL. V gave up 1 base and J gave up 1 base; unmatched junction bases: 4. The CDR3 is CASSQGWGQSYEQYF. The CDR3 DNA follows: TGCGCCAGCAGCCAAGGGTGGGGACAGTCCTACGAGCAGTACTTC.